The T cell receptor (beta chain) under discussion was sequenced for a study of blood T cell repertoires in COVID-19. V shed 6 bases and J shed 4 bases, with 16 bases lying between them. Germline-derived CDR1 and CDR2 are MDHEN and SYDVKM. The CDR3 is 14 amino acids. Using immunoSEQ multiplex PCR, the repertoire was profiled, and TCRdb retains in-frame clones only, with some absent. Here the sample spans some 260,000 clones, roughly 88% being singletons. The sequence was obtained from a human donor in a cohort sampled during active COVID-19. Sequences were obtained from peripheral blood. J is TRBJ2-7 and V is TRBV28; the D gene is possibly TRBD2 (6 bases). The CDR3 region is CASSPPGSIYEQYF. CDR3 nucleotides: TGTGCCAGCAGCCCGCCCGGGAGTATATACGAGCAGTACTTC.